Included here is one T cell receptor (beta chain) sequence, with context. Its antigen remains unknown. CDR3 length: 14 amino acids. With 0 bases removed from V and 1 base from J, the gap between germline ends came to 6 bases. The germline V gene has CDR1 LNHDA and CDR2 SQIVND (reference sequence). The data were taken from a study of T cell responses to AZD1222 COVID-19 vaccine. The study, taken as a whole, reports: There were mostly white British donors and more females than males, and clonal diversity was possibly underestimated. Spike-wide coverage was observed for vaccine-associated CD4 TCRs, with dominant responses at 160-218 and 743-854.

Sequencing used immunoSEQ multiplex PCR; TCRdb keeps in-frame clones, though not all of them. The repertoire holds about 130,000 clones, about 92% seen once, with less than 4.5% in the top ten. The material sequenced was peripheral blood, taken on day 0 of MenACWY control vaccination. The V call is TRBV19, the J call TRBJ1-1; no clear D gene. The receptor comes from an adult in good health. CDR3 DNA: TGTGCCAGTAGTATAGACGGGTGGAACACTGAAGCTTTCTTT. It yields the protein CASSIDGWNTEAFF. Full variable domain (missing parts from reference TRBV19 and TRBJ1-1): DGGITQSPKYLFRKEGQNVTLSCEQNLNHDAMYWYRQDPGQGLRLIYYSQIVNDFQKGDIAEGYSVSREKKESFPLTVTSAQKNPTAFYLCASSIDGWNTEAFFGQGTRLTVV.